This T cell receptor beta chain was recovered during a study of CD8+CD57+ T cells in acquired aplastic anemia. Study-level information: CD4+ and CD8+ cells, once sorted, gave DNA averaging roughly 3.2 ug. Sequencing produced an average of about 10 million reads per healthy donor for CD4+ cells. Study-wide points: In CD8+ cells, Simpson's diversity showed no significant difference between patients and controls. Under 35 was the count of CD8+ CDR3 sequences that patients shared with controls.

Deletions cut 5 bases from V and 2 bases from J, with 3 bases between. Germline values: CDR1 LNHDA, CDR2 SQIVND (reference sequence). CDR3 length: 11 residues. This clonotype was detected a few times. Its antigen is unidentified. Profiles of TCR beta VDJ and CDR3 were generated from a genomic DNA template. Each CDR3 protein is one row after TCRdb ran MiXCR on the reads. The repertoire holds roughly 160,000 distinct CDR3 sequences, with 55% to 80% as singletons. This sequence joins TRBV19 and TRBJ1-2; the D is unclear. This receptor was obtained from a human donor in good health. The specimen sequenced was sorted CD4+, CD8+, or CD8+CD57+ T cells (not recorded which) from PBMCs. In DNA, the CDR3 is TGTGCCAGTAGTTCAAACTATGGCTACACCTTC. It yields the protein CASSSNYGYTF.